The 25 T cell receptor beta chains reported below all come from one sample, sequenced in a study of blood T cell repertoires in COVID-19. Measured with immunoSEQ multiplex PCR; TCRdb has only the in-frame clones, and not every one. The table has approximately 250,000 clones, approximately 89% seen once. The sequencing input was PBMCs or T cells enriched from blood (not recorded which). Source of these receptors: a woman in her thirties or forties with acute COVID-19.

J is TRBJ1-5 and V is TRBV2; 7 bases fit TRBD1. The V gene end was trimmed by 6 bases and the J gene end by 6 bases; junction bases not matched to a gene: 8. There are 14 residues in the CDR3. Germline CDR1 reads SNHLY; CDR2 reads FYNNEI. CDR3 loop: CASRQGSGGQPQHF. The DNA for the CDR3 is TGTGCCAGCAGACAGGGGTCTGGAGGTCAGCCCCAGCATTTT.

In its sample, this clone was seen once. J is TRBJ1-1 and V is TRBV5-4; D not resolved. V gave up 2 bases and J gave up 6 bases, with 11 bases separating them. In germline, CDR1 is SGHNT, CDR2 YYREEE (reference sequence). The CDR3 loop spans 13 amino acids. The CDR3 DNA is TGTGCCAGCAGCTTTACTCCCCAGGCTGAAGCTTTCTTT. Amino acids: CASSFTPQAEAFF.

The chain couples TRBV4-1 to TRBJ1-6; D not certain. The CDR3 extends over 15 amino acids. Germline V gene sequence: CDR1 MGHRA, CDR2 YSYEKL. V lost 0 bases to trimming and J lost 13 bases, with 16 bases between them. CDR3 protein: CASSQDAGDKWPLHF. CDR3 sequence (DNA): TGCGCCAGCAGCCAAGATGCGGGAGATAAGTGGCCCCTCCACTTT.

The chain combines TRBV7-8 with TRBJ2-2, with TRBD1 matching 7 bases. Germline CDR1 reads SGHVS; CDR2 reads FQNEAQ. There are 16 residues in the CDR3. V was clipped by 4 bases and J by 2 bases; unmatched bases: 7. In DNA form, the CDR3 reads TGTGCCAGCAGCTCAACAGGGGCCTTAAACACCGGGGAGCTGTTTTTT. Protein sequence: CASSSTGALNTGELFF.

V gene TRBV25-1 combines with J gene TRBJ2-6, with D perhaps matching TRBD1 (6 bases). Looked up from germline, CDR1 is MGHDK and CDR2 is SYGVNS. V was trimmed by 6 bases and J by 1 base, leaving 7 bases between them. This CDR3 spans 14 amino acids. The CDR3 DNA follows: TGTGCCAGCAGAACAGGGTCTGGGGCCAACGTCCTGACTTTC. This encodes CASRTGSGANVLTF.

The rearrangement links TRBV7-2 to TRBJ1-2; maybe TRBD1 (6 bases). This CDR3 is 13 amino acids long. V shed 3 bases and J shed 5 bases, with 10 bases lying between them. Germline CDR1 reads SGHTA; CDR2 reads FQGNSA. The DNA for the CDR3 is TGTGCCAGCAGCTTGGACAGCGCTTATGGCTACACCTTC. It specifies CASSLDSAYGYTF.

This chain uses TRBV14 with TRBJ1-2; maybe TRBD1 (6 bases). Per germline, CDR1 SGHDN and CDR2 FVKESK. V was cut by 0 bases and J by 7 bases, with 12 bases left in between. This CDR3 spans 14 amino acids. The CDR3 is CASSQDLQGSGYTF. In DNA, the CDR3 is TGTGCCAGCAGCCAAGATTTGCAGGGGAGTGGCTACACCTTC.

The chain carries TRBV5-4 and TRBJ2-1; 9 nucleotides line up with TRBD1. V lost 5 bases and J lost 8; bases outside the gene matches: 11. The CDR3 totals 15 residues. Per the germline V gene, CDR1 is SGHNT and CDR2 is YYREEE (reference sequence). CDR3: CASSTRQGVRDEQFF. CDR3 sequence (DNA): TGTGCCAGCAGTACGAGACAGGGGGTTAGGGATGAGCAGTTCTTC.

This CDR3 reads CASSQASNYGYTF. The CDR3 bases are TGCGCCAGCAGCCAAGCCTCTAACTATGGCTACACCTTC. The genes are TRBV4-3 and TRBJ1-2, with D hard to call. V dropped 1 base and J dropped 0 bases, with 3 bases sitting between them. Germline V gene sequence: CDR1 LGHNA, CDR2 YSLEER. The CDR3 consists of 13 residues.

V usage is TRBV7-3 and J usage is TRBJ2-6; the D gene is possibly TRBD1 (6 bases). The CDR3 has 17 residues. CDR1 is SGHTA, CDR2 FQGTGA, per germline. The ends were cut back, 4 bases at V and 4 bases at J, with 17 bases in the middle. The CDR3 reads CASSSTAGVYGANVLTF. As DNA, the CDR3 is TGTGCCAGCAGCTCGACAGCAGGGGTTTACGGGGCCAACGTCCTGACTTTC.

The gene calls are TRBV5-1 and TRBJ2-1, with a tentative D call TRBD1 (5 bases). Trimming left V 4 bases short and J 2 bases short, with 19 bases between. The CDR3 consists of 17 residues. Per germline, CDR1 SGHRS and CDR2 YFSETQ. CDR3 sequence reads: CASSPFATTGPYNEQFF. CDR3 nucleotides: TGCGCCAGCAGCCCATTTGCCACTACAGGACCCTACAATGAGCAGTTCTTC.

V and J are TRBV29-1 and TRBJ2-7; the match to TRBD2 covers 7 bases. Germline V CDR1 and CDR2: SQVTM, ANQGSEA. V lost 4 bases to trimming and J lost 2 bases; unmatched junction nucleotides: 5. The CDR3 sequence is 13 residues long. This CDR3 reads CSVGEGGPYEQYV. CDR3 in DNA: TGCAGCGTTGGGGAGGGAGGGCCCTACGAGCAGTACGTC.

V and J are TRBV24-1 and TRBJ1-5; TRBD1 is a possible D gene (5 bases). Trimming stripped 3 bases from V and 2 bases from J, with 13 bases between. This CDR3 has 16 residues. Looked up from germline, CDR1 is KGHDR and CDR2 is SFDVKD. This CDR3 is CATSDAQGWGNQPQHF. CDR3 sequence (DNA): TGTGCCACCAGTGATGCCCAGGGATGGGGCAATCAGCCCCAGCATTTT.

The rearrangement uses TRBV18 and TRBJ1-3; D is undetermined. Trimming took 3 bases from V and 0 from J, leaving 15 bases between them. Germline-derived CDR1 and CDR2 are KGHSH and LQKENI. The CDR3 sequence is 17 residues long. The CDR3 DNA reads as TGTGCCAGCTCACCCCGTTTTGGAGAGACCTCTGGAAACACCATATATTTT. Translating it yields CASSPRFGETSGNTIYF.

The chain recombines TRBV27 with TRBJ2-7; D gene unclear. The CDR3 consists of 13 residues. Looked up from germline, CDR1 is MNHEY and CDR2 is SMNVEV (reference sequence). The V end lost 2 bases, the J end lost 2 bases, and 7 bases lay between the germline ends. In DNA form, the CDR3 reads TGTGCCAGCAGTTTACAGGCCACCTACGAGCAGTACTTC. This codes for CASSLQATYEQYF.

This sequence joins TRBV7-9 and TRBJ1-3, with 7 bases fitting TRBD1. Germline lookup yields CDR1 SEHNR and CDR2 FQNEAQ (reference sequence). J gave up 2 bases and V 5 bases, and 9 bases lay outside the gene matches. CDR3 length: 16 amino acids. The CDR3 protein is CASSQWDRTAGNTIYF. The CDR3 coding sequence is TGTGCCAGCAGCCAGTGGGACAGAACAGCTGGAAACACCATATATTTT.

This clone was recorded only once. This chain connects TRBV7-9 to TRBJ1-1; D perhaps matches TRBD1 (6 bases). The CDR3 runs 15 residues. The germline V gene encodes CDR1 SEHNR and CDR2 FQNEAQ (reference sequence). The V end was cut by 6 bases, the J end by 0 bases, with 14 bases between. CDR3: CASSTDRRMNTEAFF. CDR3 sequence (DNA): TGTGCCAGCAGTACGGACAGAAGAATGAACACTGAAGCTTTCTTT. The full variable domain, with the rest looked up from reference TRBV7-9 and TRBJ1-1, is DTGVSQNPRHKITKRGQNVTFRCDPISEHNRLYWYRQTLGQGPEFLTYFQNEAQLEKSRLLSDRFSAERPKGSFSTLEIQRTEQGDSAMYLCASSTDRRMNTEAFFGQGTRLTVV.

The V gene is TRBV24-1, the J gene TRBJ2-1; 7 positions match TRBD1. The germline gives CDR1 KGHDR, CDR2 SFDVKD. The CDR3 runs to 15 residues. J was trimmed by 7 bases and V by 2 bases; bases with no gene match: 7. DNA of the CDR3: TGTGCCACCAGTGATTACAGGGGCGTGGGTAATGAGCAGTTCTTC. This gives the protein CATSDYRGVGNEQFF.

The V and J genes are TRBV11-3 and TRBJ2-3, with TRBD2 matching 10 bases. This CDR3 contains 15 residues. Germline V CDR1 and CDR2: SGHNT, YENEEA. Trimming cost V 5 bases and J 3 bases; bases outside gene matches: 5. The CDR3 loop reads CASSQGTSETDTQYF. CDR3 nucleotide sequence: TGTGCCAGCAGCCAAGGGACTAGCGAAACAGATACGCAGTATTTT.

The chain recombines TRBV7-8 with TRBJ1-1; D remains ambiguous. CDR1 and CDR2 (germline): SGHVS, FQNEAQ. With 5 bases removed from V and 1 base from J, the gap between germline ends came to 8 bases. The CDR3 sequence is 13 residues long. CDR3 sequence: CASSTTRNTEAFF. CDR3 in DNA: TGTGCCAGCAGCACAACAAGGAACACTGAAGCTTTCTTT.

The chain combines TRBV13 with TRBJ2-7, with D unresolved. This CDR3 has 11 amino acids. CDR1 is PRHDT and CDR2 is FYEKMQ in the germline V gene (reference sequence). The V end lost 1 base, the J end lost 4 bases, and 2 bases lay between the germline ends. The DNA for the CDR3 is TGTGCCAGCAGCTTAGCTTACGAGCAGTACGTC. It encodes CASSLAYEQYV.

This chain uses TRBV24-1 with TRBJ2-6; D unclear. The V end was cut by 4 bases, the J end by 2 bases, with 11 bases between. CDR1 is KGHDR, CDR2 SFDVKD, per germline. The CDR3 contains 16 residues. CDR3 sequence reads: CATSDARNAGANVLTF. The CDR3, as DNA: TGTGCCACCAGTGACGCCAGGAACGCTGGGGCCAACGTCCTGACTTTC.

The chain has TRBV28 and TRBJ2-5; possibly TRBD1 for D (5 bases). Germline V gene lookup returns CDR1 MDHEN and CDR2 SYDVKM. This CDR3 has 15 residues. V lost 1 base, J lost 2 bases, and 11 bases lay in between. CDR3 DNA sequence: TGTGCCAGCAGTTTATTGCAGCCAGGGCAAGAGACCCAGTACTTC. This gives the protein CASSLLQPGQETQYF.

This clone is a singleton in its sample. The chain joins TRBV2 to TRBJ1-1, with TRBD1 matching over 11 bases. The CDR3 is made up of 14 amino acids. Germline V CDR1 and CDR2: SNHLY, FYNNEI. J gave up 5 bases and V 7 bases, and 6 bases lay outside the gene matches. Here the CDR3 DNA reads TGTGCCAGCATGGGGACAGGGGGAAGAACTGAAGCTTTCTTT. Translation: CASMGTGGRTEAFF.

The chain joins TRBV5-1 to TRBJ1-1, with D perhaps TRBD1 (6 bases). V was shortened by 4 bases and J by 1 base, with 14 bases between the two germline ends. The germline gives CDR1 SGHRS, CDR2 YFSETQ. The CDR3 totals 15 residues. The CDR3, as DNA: TGCGCCAGCAGCCTACAGGGTTCCCCGAACACTGAAGCTTTCTTT. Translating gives CASSLQGSPNTEAFF.